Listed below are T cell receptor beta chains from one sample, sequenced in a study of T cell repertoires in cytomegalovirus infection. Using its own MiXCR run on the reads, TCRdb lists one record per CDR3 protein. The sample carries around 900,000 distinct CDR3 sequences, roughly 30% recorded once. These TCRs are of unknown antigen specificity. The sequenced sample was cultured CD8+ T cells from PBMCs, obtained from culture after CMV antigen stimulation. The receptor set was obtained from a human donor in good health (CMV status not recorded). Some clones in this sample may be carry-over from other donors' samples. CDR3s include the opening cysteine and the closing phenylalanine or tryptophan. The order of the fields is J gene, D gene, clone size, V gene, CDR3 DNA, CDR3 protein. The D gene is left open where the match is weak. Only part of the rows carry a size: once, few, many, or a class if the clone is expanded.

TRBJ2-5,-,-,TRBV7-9,TGTGCCAGCAGCTGGGGGGACGGAAAGACCCAGTACTTC,CASSWGDGKTQYF
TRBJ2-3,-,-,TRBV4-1,TGCGCCAGCAGCCAAGTATGGGGGGCGCTGGATACGCAGTATTTT,CASSQVWGALDTQYF
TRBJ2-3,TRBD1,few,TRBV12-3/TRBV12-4,TGTGCCAGCAGCCCAGGGGGTCCTTGGGATACGCAGTATTTT,CASSPGGPWDTQYF
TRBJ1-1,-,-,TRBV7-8,TGTGCCAGCAGCTTAAGGGGGGTCAGTGCAATGAACACTGAAGCTTTCTTT,CASSLRGVSAMNTEAFF
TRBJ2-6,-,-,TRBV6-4,TGTGCCAGCAGTGACATATCTGGGGCCAACGTCCTGACTTTC,CASSDISGANVLTF
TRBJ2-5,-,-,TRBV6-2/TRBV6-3,TGTGCCCACGGGGCTCCCCCCCAAGAGACCCAGTACTTC,CAHGAPPQETQYF
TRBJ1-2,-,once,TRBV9,TGTGCCAGCAGCGTAGCGGTTGGGGGAGAAGCCTATGGCTACACCTTC,CASSVAVGGEAYGYTF
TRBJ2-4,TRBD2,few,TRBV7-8,TGTGCCAGCAGCTTTACCGGGGGGGACATTCAGTACTTC,CASSFTGGDIQYF
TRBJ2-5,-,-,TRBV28,TGTGCCAGCAGTTTACCCCGGACGGCAAAAGAGACCCAGTACTTC,CASSLPRTAKETQYF
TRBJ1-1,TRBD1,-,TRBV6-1,TGTGCCAGCACACGCCTCTTGTCACAGGGGTTGGACACTGAAGCTTTCTTT,CASTRLLSQGLDTEAFF
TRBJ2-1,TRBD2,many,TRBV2,TGTGCCAGCAAGAGCGGGGGGAACTACAATGAGCAGTTCTTC,CASKSGGNYNEQFF
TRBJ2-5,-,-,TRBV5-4,TGTGCCAGCAGCAAACTCCAACGACGCCAAGAGACCCAGTACTTC,CASSKLQRRQETQYF
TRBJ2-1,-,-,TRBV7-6,TGTGCCAGCAGCTCTAAAACGGGGGCTTCCTACAATGAGCAGTTCTTC,CASSSKTGASYNEQFF
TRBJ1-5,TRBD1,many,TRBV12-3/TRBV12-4,TGTGCCAGCAGTTTCGGGACAGGGGGAAACCAGCCCCAGCATTTT,CASSFGTGGNQPQHF
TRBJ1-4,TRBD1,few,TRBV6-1,TGTGCCAGCAGACCCGGACAGGGCACTAATGAAAAACTGTTTTTT,CASRPGQGTNEKLFF
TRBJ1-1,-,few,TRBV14,TGTGCCAGCAGCCAAGAGTATCGGGGAGGGAGCCCTGAAGCTTTCTTT,CASSQEYRGGSPEAFF
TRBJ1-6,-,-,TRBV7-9,TGTGCCAGCAGCTTTGGGGGGGAGGGCACCCCGAATTCACCCCTCCACTTT,CASSFGGEGTPNSPLHF
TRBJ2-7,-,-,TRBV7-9,TGTGCCAGCAGCTCCCTACCCAAGAGCTACGAGCAGTACTTC,CASSSLPKSYEQYF
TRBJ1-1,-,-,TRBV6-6,TGTGCCAGCAGTGACTTAGGGGGGGTTCACGAAGCTTTCTTT,CASSDLGGVHEAFF
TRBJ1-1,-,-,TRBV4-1,TGCGCCAGCAGCCCGGGGATCTTTGGGGGCACTGAAGCTTTCTTT,CASSPGIFGGTEAFF
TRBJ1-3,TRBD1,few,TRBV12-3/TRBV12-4,TGTGCCAGCAACGGGGGACAGGGGGAACGAAACACCATATATTTT,CASNGGQGERNTIYF
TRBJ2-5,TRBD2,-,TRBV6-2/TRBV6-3,TGTGCCACCTTGGGGAGGGCATCGGAGGAGACCCAGTACTTC,CATLGRASEETQYF
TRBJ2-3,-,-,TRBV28,TGTGCCAGCAGTTTTGGCAGGACCGATCCCACAGATACGCAGTATTTT,CASSFGRTDPTDTQYF
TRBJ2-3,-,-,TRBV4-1,TGCGCCAGCAGCCCAGACAGTGGCCGAAGCACAGATACGCAGTATTTT,CASSPDSGRSTDTQYF
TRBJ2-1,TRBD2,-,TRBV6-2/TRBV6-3,TGTGCCAGCAAGCGGGGGGACTACAATGAGCAGTTCTTC,CASKRGDYNEQFF
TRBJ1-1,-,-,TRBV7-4,TGTGCCAGCAGCTTAGAGGCAGGGGTAGTAGCTTTCTTT,CASSLEAGVVAFF
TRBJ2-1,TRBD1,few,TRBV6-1,TGTGCCAGCAGGGGCGACAGGGGATTCTCCTACAATGAGCAGTTCTTC,CASRGDRGFSYNEQFF
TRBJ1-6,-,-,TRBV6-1,TGTGCCAGCAGTGAATGGGAGGACTTCTCGAATTCACCCCTCCACTTT,CASSEWEDFSNSPLHF
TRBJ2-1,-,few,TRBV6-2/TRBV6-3,TGTGCCAGCAGTGGACGCGACTTATTTGCCTACAATGAGCAGTTCTTC,CASSGRDLFAYNEQFF
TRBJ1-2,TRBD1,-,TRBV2,TGTGCCAGCACCTCAAATGGACCCCGGACAGGGGGCATTCGGGGCTATGACTACACCTTC,CASTSNGPRTGGIRGYDYTF
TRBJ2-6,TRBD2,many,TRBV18,TGTGCCAGCTCACCAAGGTACCGGCGGGAGGGATCCCCTGGGGCCAACGTCCTGACTTTC,CASSPRYRREGSPGANVLTF
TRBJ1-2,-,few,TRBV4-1,TGCGCCAGCAGCCAAGATCTGGACGATACTCTCTATGGCTACACCTTC,CASSQDLDDTLYGYTF
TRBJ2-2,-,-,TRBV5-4,TGTGCCAGCCGCAACGGGGGAACGAACACCGGGGAGCTGTTTTTT,CASRNGGTNTGELFF
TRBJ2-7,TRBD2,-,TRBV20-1,TGCAGTGCTAGAGGAATACGGGGGGCCTACGAGCAGTACTTC,CSARGIRGAYEQYF
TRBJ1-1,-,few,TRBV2,TGTGCCATTCCGCGGGACGCGGGGGACACTGAAGCTTTCTTT,CAIPRDAGDTEAFF
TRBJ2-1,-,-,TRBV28,TGTGCCAGCAGTTTACTAGTGGGGGGAAGCTCCTACAATGAGCAGTTCTTC,CASSLLVGGSSYNEQFF
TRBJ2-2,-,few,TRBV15,TGTGCCACCAGCAGAGATGCAGGGGCGGTCGGGGAGCTGTTTTTT,CATSRDAGAVGELFF
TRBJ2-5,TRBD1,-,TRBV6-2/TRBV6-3,TGTGCCAGCAGTTACTTATTGGGACAGTACGAGGAGACCCAGTACTTC,CASSYLLGQYEETQYF
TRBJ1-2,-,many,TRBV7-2,TGTGCCCTCACTGGCTACACCTTC,CALTGYTF
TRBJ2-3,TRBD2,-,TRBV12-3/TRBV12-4,TGTGCCAGCAGTTTCGGTGCGGGGGGAGCTTTTTCGGATACGCAGTATTTT,CASSFGAGGAFSDTQYF
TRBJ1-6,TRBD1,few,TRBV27,TGTGCCAGCAGTTTCGATCCATTGACAGGGGTTTATTCACCCCTCCACTTT,CASSFDPLTGVYSPLHF
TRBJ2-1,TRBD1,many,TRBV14,TGTGCCAGCAGCCAAGAGGGGACAGGCTCCTACAATGAGCAGTTCTTC,CASSQEGTGSYNEQFF
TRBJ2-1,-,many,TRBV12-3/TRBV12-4,TGTGCCAGCAGTTGGGACTTGGGCGGGGGCCGAAATGAGCAGTTCTTC,CASSWDLGGGRNEQFF
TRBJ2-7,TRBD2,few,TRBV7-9,TGTGCCAGCAGCTCGAAACTAGCGGGGAGGGTTGAGCAGTACTTC,CASSSKLAGRVEQYF